These T cell receptor beta chains were read from a single sample in a study of blood T cells in healthy people across ages. Each CDR3 protein is one row after TCRdb ran MiXCR on the 5' RACE reads. The table includes 650,000 to 700,000 distinct CDR3 sequences, about a third detected once. Sequencing was carried out using blood. The receptor set was obtained from a woman of 80 years or more in good health. The CDR3 runs from the conserved cysteine through the conserved F or W. The D gene is left open where the match is weak. Clone sizes are given selectively: once, few, many, or a class where the clone is expanded.

clone size	V gene	J gene	D gene	CDR3 DNA	CDR3 protein
-	TRBV5-1	TRBJ1-2	TRBD1	TGCGCCAGCAGCCCGGACAGGGCCCCTTGGATGGATGGCTACACCTTC	CASSPDRAPWMDGYTF
-	TRBV21-1	TRBJ2-7	-	TGTGCCAGCAGCAATGGCCGGGACAGGGAAGACTACGAGCAGTACTTC	CASSNGRDREDYEQYF
many	TRBV4-3	TRBJ1-5	TRBD1	TGCGCCAGCAGCCAAGATTCTTCTGGGACAGTGGTCTATCAGCCCCAGCATTTT	CASSQDSSGTVVYQPQHF
many	TRBV6-2/TRBV6-3	TRBJ2-5	-	TGTGCCAGCACCTCGGACAGAGGGTACCAAGAGACCCAGTACTTC	CASTSDRGYQETQYF
many	TRBV15	TRBJ2-5	TRBD2	TGTGCCACCAGCCCTGGTGGGGGGGGCCAAGAGACCCAGTACTTC	CATSPGGGGQETQYF
few	TRBV5-6	TRBJ1-1	-	TGTGCCAGCAGCCCGAGGAGCGGATCCGAAGCTTTCTTT	CASSPRSGSEAFF
-	TRBV5-5	TRBJ2-7	TRBD1	TGTGCCAGCAGCTTGGATAGGACAGGGGCCTACGAGCAGTACTTC	CASSLDRTGAYEQYF
few	TRBV7-9	TRBJ1-1	-	TGTGCCAGCAGTGGACCTGAAGCTTTCTTT	CASSGPEAFF
-	TRBV28	TRBJ1-5	-	TGTGCCAGCAGTTTAACGGGGGAGGACAATCAGCCCCAGCATTTT	CASSLTGEDNQPQHF
many	TRBV10-3	TRBJ2-7	TRBD2	TGTGCCATCAGTAGCGGGGGCCTCTCCTACGAGCAGTACTTC	CAISSGGLSYEQYF
many	TRBV3-1	TRBJ1-2	-	TGTGCCAGCAGCCAAGCCGGGGCAGCCGCTAACTATGGCTACACCTTC	CASSQAGAAANYGYTF
-	TRBV29-1	TRBJ1-4	TRBD1	TGCAGCGGGATCGACAGGGAACCTAATGAAAAACTGTTTTTT	CSGIDREPNEKLFF
many	TRBV7-9	TRBJ2-1	-	TGTGCCAGCAGCTTAACGAGCTCCTACAATGAGCAGTTCTTC	CASSLTSSYNEQFF
many	TRBV6-6	TRBJ1-2	-	TGTGCCAGCAGTTACTACAGGGCGAACTATGGCTACACCTTC	CASSYYRANYGYTF
many	TRBV6-6	TRBJ2-1	TRBD2	TGTGCCAGCAGTCCCAAGCGGGGGGGCTCCTACAATGAGCAGTTCTTC	CASSPKRGGSYNEQFF
-	TRBV29-1	TRBJ1-1	-	TGCAGCCCTCAAAACGTCGTGAACACTGAAGCTTTCTTT	CSPQNVVNTEAFF
many	TRBV6-4	TRBJ2-7	-	TGTGCCAGCAGTGACCTTGGATCTGTGGGGTACGAGCAGTACTTC	CASSDLGSVGYEQYF
many	TRBV9	TRBJ1-2	-	TGTGCCAGCAGCTCGAGCCCGGGAGGAAATGCCGGCTACACCTTC	CASSSSPGGNAGYTF
few	TRBV19	TRBJ1-2	-	TGTGCCAGTAGTACTAGCTCGGGAACGGGAGGCTACACCTTC	CASSTSSGTGGYTF
-	TRBV7-2	TRBJ1-1	-	TGTGCCAGCAGGGAGGGGCCTGGGCTGAACACTGAAGCTTTCTTT	CASREGPGLNTEAFF
-	TRBV6-1	TRBJ1-1	TRBD1	TGTGCCAGCAGGGCGACAGGGGCCACGGAGGCTTTCTTT	CASRATGATEAFF
many	TRBV28	TRBJ2-6	-	TGTGCCAGCACCCAAATTAGAACTGGGGCCAACGTCCTGACTTTC	CASTQIRTGANVLTF
once	TRBV6-1	TRBJ1-1	TRBD1	TGTGCCAGCAGTCCTTCCGGGACAGGAGCTTTCTTT	CASSPSGTGAFF
many	TRBV13	TRBJ2-7	-	TGTGCCAGCAGCTCCTTGGACGAGCAGTACTTC	CASSSLDEQYF
-	TRBV7-9	TRBJ2-1	-	TGTGCCAGCAGCTTCCCCTCGGGACGGGGAAACAATGAGCAGTTCTTC	CASSFPSGRGNNEQFF
once	TRBV29-1	TRBJ1-2	TRBD1	TGCAGCGTGGGTGGGGCAGGGGGCCCCTATGGCTACACCTTC	CSVGGAGGPYGYTF
-	TRBV28	TRBJ1-1	TRBD1	TGTGCCAGCAGTGTGACAGGGGGAATGAACACTGAAGCTTTCTTT	CASSVTGGMNTEAFF
many	TRBV6-2/TRBV6-3	TRBJ2-4	-	TGTGCCAGCAGTTACCTGAGGACCCCTCATTGGGACATTCAGTACTTC	CASSYLRTPHWDIQYF
many	TRBV29-1	TRBJ2-1	-	TGCAGCACAAACCGGGGGAATAATGAGCAGTTCTTC	CSTNRGNNEQFF
many	TRBV6-1	TRBJ2-1	TRBD2	TGTGCCAGCAGTGGTGGACTAGCGGGGGGGTTCGACAATGAGCAGTTCTTC	CASSGGLAGGFDNEQFF
many	TRBV11-3	TRBJ2-1	TRBD2	TGTGCCAGCAGCAAAATAGCGGGGGTTGGCAATGAGCAGTTCTTC	CASSKIAGVGNEQFF
many	TRBV7-6	TRBJ1-1	TRBD1	TGTGCCAGCAGCCCAGGGGGGTCTGAAGCTTTCTTT	CASSPGGSEAFF
-	TRBV12-3/TRBV12-4	TRBJ2-7	TRBD2	TGTGCCAGCAGTCCGGCCGGGGAGGGATACGAGCAGTACTTC	CASSPAGEGYEQYF
-	TRBV6-1	TRBJ2-3	-	TGTACCAGCAGTGAAGCCCTTATAGATACGCAGTATTTT	CTSSEALIDTQYF
many	TRBV10-3	TRBJ2-3	TRBD1	TGTGCCATCAATTACGGACAGGGGGACACAGATACGCAGTATTTT	CAINYGQGDTDTQYF
few	TRBV18	TRBJ1-2	TRBD1	TGTGCCAGCTCACCACCGGGGACAGGGGTTGTTGGCTACACCTTC	CASSPPGTGVVGYTF
-	TRBV4-1	TRBJ1-2	TRBD1	TGCGCCAGCAGCTTGTCAGGGGGTTCGACTAACTATGGCTACACCTTC	CASSLSGGSTNYGYTF
-	TRBV5-1	TRBJ2-7	TRBD1	TGCGTCAGCAGCTTCGCCGGAACAGGGGTGTACGAGCAGTACTTC	CVSSFAGTGVYEQYF
many	TRBV3-1	TRBJ2-7	TRBD1	TGTGCCAGCAGCCTCGGAGGGGGGACAGGGAGGCGCGAGCAGTACTTC	CASSLGGGTGRREQYF
once	TRBV11-2	TRBJ1-1	-	TGTGCCAGCAGCCCGTGGGCAGGGAGGAACACTGAAGCTTTCTTT	CASSPWAGRNTEAFF
-	TRBV5-1	TRBJ2-7	TRBD2	TGCGCCAGCAGCTTGGAGCTAGCGGAAGCCTACGAGCAGTACTTC	CASSLELAEAYEQYF
few	TRBV29-1	TRBJ1-4	-	TGCAGCGTTGAGGATGAAAAACTGTTTTTT	CSVEDEKLFF
few	TRBV16	TRBJ1-1	-	TGTGCCAGCAGCCAGGGGGGTGCCGGGGCGAACACTGAAGCTTTCTTT	CASSQGGAGANTEAFF
many	TRBV5-1	TRBJ2-5	-	TGCGCCAGCAGCTTTGGGCCCCAGCGGGCTGTTCAAGAGACCCAGTACTTC	CASSFGPQRAVQETQYF
few	TRBV19	TRBJ1-2	-	TGTGCCAGTAGTTCCGACAGGTTCTCCGGGGGCTACACCTTC	CASSSDRFSGGYTF
many	TRBV9	TRBJ2-7	-	TGTGCCAGCAGCGTGGGGACGGACCCTCTGGCTAGCGAGCAGTACTTC	CASSVGTDPLASEQYF
many	TRBV3-1	TRBJ1-2	-	TGTGCCAGCAGCAGTCCCTTGGGCTATGGCTACACCTTC	CASSSPLGYGYTF
few	TRBV9	TRBJ2-3	-	TGTGCCAGCAGCGTAGACGCAGTAGATACGCAGTATTTT	CASSVDAVDTQYF